Listed below are T cell receptor beta chains from one sample, sequenced in a study of Ad26.COV2.S vaccination and SARS-CoV-2 variants. TCRdb's copy holds only in-frame clones and misses some; the assay was immunoSEQ multiplex PCR. The sample lists about 320,000 clones, 70% to 90% occurring once. The material sequenced was peripheral blood, taken in a trial of Ad26.COV2.S vaccine versus placebo. Source of these receptors: a person aged 18-60 years who received the Ad26.COV2.S COVID-19 vaccine or a placebo. Each CDR3 is given with its conserved first and last residue. D genes are given only for firm matches. Where a row states a size, it is once, few, many or the class of an expanded clone; other rows omit it.

J gene | clone size | D gene | V gene | CDR3 protein | CDR3 DNA
TRBJ1-1 | . | . | TRBV6-4 | CASSPGVEGGIEAFF | TGTGCCAGCAGTCCAGGGGTCGAGGGAGGGATTGAAGCTTTCTTT
TRBJ2-2 | few | . | TRBV7-9 | CASGEYGTGELFF | TGTGCCAGCGGGGAGTATGGTACCGGGGAGCTGTTTTTT
TRBJ1-5 | . | TRBD1 | TRBV6-2/TRBV6-3 | CASSNPSDRGGNQPQHF | TGTGCCAGCAGCAATCCCAGTGACAGGGGTGGAAATCAGCCCCAGCATTTT
TRBJ1-5 | . | TRBD1 | TRBV6-5 | CASSLRQGGNQPQHF | TGTGCCAGCAGTCTTAGACAGGGCGGCAATCAGCCCCAGCATTTT
TRBJ1-2 | . | . | TRBV21-1 | CASSKDSANYGYTF | TGTGCCAGCAGCAAAGATTCGGCTAACTATGGCTACACCTTC
TRBJ1-1 | few | TRBD1 | TRBV30 | CAWELSGQVTFEAFF | TGTGCCTGGGAGCTCTCCGGACAGGTTACTTTTGAAGCTTTCTTT
TRBJ1-2 | . | TRBD1 | TRBV7-2 | CASSSNGQGQGYTF | TGTGCCAGCAGCTCTAATGGACAGGGGCAGGGCTACACCTTC
TRBJ1-1 | . | . | TRBV3-1/TRBV3-2 | CASSQGVETEAFF | TGTGCCAGCAGCCAGGGAGTTGAGACTGAAGCTTTCTTT
TRBJ2-5 | . | . | TRBV6-5 | CASSYEADLQETQYF | TGTGCCAGCAGTTACGAGGCTGATCTCCAAGAGACCCAGTACTTC
TRBJ2-3 | once | . | TRBV27 | CASSGGSTDTQYF | TGTGCCAGCAGCGGGGGAAGCACAGATACGCAGTATTTT
TRBJ2-7 | . | . | TRBV11-2 | CASSLVGYLYEQYF | TGTGCCAGCAGCTTAGTAGGCTATTTATACGAGCAGTACTTC
TRBJ2-7 | . | TRBD1 | TRBV19 | CASSMGGQGYEQYF | TGTGCCAGTAGTATGGGGGGACAGGGCTACGAGCAGTACTTC
TRBJ2-2 | . | . | TRBV10-3 | CAIKGRSNTGELFF | TGTGCCATCAAGGGCAGGTCGAACACCGGGGAGCTGTTTTTT
TRBJ1-2 | . | TRBD1 | TRBV5-1 | CASRLEQGAGYGYTF | TGCGCCAGCAGATTGGAACAGGGGGCCGGATATGGCTACACCTTC
TRBJ2-1 | . | TRBD2 | TRBV5-4 | CASSSLTSGGGRNEQFF | TGTGCCAGCAGCTCCTTGACTAGCGGGGGGGGAAGGAATGAGCAGTTCTTC
TRBJ1-2 | . | . | TRBV2 | CASSDKMGRNYGYTF | TGTGCCAGCAGTGACAAAATGGGACGGAACTATGGCTACACCTTC
TRBJ1-6 | once | TRBD1 | TRBV7-9 | CAAGGDRMRSPLHF | TGTGCCGCCGGAGGGGACAGGATGAGGTCACCCCTCCACTTT
TRBJ2-3 | few | . | TRBV18 | CASSPHPLGTDTQYF | TGTGCCAGCTCACCGCATCCTTTAGGCACAGATACGCAGTATTTT
TRBJ1-5 | . | . | TRBV3-1/TRBV3-2 | CASSQDGRGESNQPQHF | TGTGCCAGCAGCCAAGACGGCCGAGGGGAAAGCAATCAGCCCCAGCATTTT
TRBJ2-2 | . | TRBD1 | TRBV7-2 | CASSLSWDRVEWGTGELFF | TGTGCCAGCAGCTTATCTTGGGACAGGGTTGAATGGGGGACCGGGGAGCTGTTTTTT
TRBJ2-7 | . | TRBD1 | TRBV5-1 | CASRSGTGSYEQYF | TGCGCCAGCAGATCCGGGACAGGGTCCTACGAGCAGTACTTC
TRBJ1-2 | . | TRBD1 | TRBV4-1 | CASSQQPGTGYGSYTF | TGCGCCAGCAGCCAGCAACCCGGGACAGGGTATGGAAGCTACACCTTC
TRBJ1-6 | . | . | TRBV4-2 | CASSQEMNRDWGVSPLHF | TGTGCCAGCAGCCAAGAGATGAATCGGGACTGGGGCGTTTCACCCCTCCACTTT
TRBJ1-1 | . | TRBD1 | TRBV2 | CASTGGLNTEAFF | TGTGCCAGTACAGGGGGCCTGAACACTGAAGCTTTCTTT
TRBJ1-6 | . | TRBD1 | TRBV13 | CASSFTGGKYSPLHF | TGTGCCAGCAGCTTTACAGGGGGAAAATATTCACCCCTCCACTTT
TRBJ1-2 | . | TRBD1 | TRBV5-6 | CASRLQGARGYTF | TGTGCCAGCAGACTCCAGGGGGCTCGAGGCTACACCTTC
TRBJ2-7 | . | . | TRBV7-2 | CASSLIRGSYEQYF | TGTGCCAGCAGCTTAATAAGGGGGTCCTACGAGCAGTACTTC
TRBJ2-5 | . | TRBD1 | TRBV7-8 | CASNIRDRGDQETQYF | TGTGCCAGCAACATTAGGGACAGGGGAGATCAAGAGACCCAGTACTTC
TRBJ1-4 | . | . | TRBV12-3/TRBV12-4 | CASTLPGFEKLFF | TGTGCCAGCACTCTGCCCGGGTTTGAAAAACTGTTTTTT
TRBJ1-3 | . | . | TRBV5-1 | CASSLGGKVSDTIYF | TGCGCCAGCAGCTTGGGGGGGAAGGTATCGGACACCATATATTTT
TRBJ1-2 | . | . | TRBV5-4 | CASSLGQVNYGYTF | TGTGCCAGCAGCTTGGGCCAGGTTAACTATGGCTACACCTTC
TRBJ2-3 | . | . | TRBV6-5 | CASSLISTDTQYF | TGTGCCAGCAGTCTAATTAGCACAGATACGCAGTATTTT
TRBJ1-5 | . | . | TRBV7-9 | CASSSRPGPPEPQHF | TGTGCCAGCAGCTCACGACCCGGCCCCCCAGAGCCCCAGCATTTT
TRBJ1-2 | . | . | TRBV15 | CATSRQHRSYINYGYTF | TGTGCCACCAGCAGACAACACAGGTCCTACATTAACTATGGCTACACCTTC
TRBJ2-3 | . | TRBD1 | TRBV24-1 | CATSDSGTGGADTQYF | TGTGCCACCAGTGACTCCGGGACAGGGGGCGCAGATACGCAGTATTTT
TRBJ1-4 | . | . | TRBV19 | CASSIVAAHNEKLFF | TGTGCCAGTAGTATCGTCGCAGCCCATAATGAAAAACTGTTTTTT
TRBJ1-1 | . | . | TRBV19 | CAIRHAWEGDTEAFF | TGTGCCATCCGACATGCGTGGGAAGGGGACACTGAAGCTTTCTTT
TRBJ1-5 | once | TRBD1 | TRBV19 | CASNLGDRDYQPQHF | TGTGCCAGTAACCTTGGGGACAGGGATTATCAGCCCCAGCATTTT
TRBJ1-4 | once | . | TRBV5-1 | CASSLSPQGEKLFF | TGCGCCAGCAGCTTGAGCCCCCAAGGTGAAAAACTGTTTTTT
TRBJ1-6 | . | . | TRBV13 | CASRSSERGPYTSPLHF | TGTGCCAGCAGAAGCTCGGAACGGGGCCCCTACACATCACCCCTCCACTTT
TRBJ2-5 | . | . | TRBV7-2 | CASSDAWGGGQGAQYF | TGTGCCAGCAGCGACGCATGGGGAGGCGGGCAAGGGGCCCAGTACTTC
TRBJ2-1 | . | TRBD2 | TRBV10-3 | CATTPGGSYNEQFF | TGTGCCACCACTCCGGGGGGATCCTACAATGAGCAGTTCTTC
TRBJ2-3 | . | TRBD2 | TRBV30 | CAWRLAGGTDTQYF | TGTGCCTGGAGGCTAGCGGGGGGCACAGATACGCAGTATTTT
TRBJ2-3 | . | . | TRBV5-1 | CASRLVPTDTQYF | TGCGCCAGCAGGCTGGTACCCACAGATACGCAGTATTTT
TRBJ2-1 | . | . | TRBV19 | CASTDLTRYNEQFF | TGTGCCAGTACCGACCTGACTAGGTACAATGAGCAGTTCTTC
TRBJ2-5 | . | . | TRBV14 | CASSQRRETQYF | TGTGCCAGCAGCCAAAGGCGAGAGACCCAGTACTTC
TRBJ1-5 | . | . | TRBV3-1/TRBV3-2 | CASSQKGNNQPQHF | TGTGCCAGCAGCCAAAAGGGCAACAATCAGCCCCAGCATTTT
TRBJ1-1 | . | TRBD1 | TRBV7-3 | CASSRDRGTEAFF | TGTGCCAGCAGCCGTGACAGGGGGACTGAAGCTTTCTTT
TRBJ2-7 | . | TRBD1 | TRBV18 | CASSPLQGARGEQYF | TGTGCCAGCTCACCACTCCAGGGGGCGAGAGGGGAGCAGTACTTC
TRBJ1-2 | once | TRBD1 | TRBV4-2 | CASSQAGTGKVYGYTF | TGTGCCAGCAGCCAAGCCGGGACAGGGAAAGTCTATGGCTACACCTTC
TRBJ2-7 | . | . | TRBV6-2/TRBV6-3 | CASSYSRGGGFYEQYF | TGTGCCAGCAGTTATTCCCGGGGAGGGGGCTTCTACGAGCAGTACTTC
TRBJ2-1 | . | TRBD2 | TRBV10-3 | CAISESTGEGVDEQFF | TGTGCCATCAGTGAGTCGACGGGGGAGGGTGTGGATGAGCAGTTCTTC
TRBJ1-2 | . | . | TRBV5-6 | CASSFSGSGGYGYTF | TGTGCCAGCAGCTTCTCGGGGAGCGGGGGGTATGGCTACACCTTC